This T cell receptor beta chain was captured in a study of T-cell memory formation after mild COVID-19. The V end lost 4 bases, the J end lost 1 base, and 8 bases lay between the germline ends. This CDR3 has 13 residues. The germline gives CDR1 SGHRS, CDR2 YFSETQ. One entry per CDR3 protein results from TCRdb running MiXCR on the 5' RACE reads. The data contain hundreds of thousands of distinct CDR3 sequences, roughly 25% of them singletons. Overall study results and limits: Second-wave clones with a day 37 peak had unconfirmed SARS-CoV-2 specificity. Day 15 to 85 contracting clones showed balanced CD4/CD8; day 15 to 37 expanders favored CD4+.

To note about this clonotype: No antigen is known for it.

The clonotype was recovered from an adult woman who had mild COVID-19 (a few samples of this study predate the infection). Cell type and time point are not known. Sequences were obtained from PBMCs or a T cell subset sorted from them (not recorded which). The rearrangement uses TRBV5-1 and TRBJ1-1; D is unclear. The CDR3 DNA sequence: TGCGCCAGCAGCCCCCCATCGAACACTGAAGCTTTCTTT. Amino acid sequence: CASSPPSNTEAFF.